Listed below are T cell receptor beta chains from one sample, sequenced in a study of shared clonotypes between healthy human individuals. Assay: immunoSEQ multiplex PCR; the TCRdb copy retains only in-frame clones and omits some. The sample consists of around 600,000 clones, roughly 95% of them appearing once. The sequenced sample was naive CD8+ T cells sorted from blood. The receptor set was obtained from a woman in her 30s in good health. CDR3s include the opening cysteine and the closing phenylalanine or tryptophan. Where a row states a size, it is once, few, many or the class of an expanded clone; other rows omit it.

>.|TRBV27|TRBJ2-7
CASSLSPTYEQYF
>.|TRBV29-1|TRBJ1-2
CSATGGDRGYTF
>once|TRBV29-1|TRBJ2-7
CSVETGLAGDEQYF
>once|TRBV5-4|TRBJ1-2
CASSYWGSGFGGYTF
>.|TRBV5-1|TRBJ2-7
CASSSRTSGSNEQYF
>once|TRBV30|TRBJ2-4
CAWSPSFDIQYF
>.|TRBV7-8|TRBJ1-1
CASSLGYTEAFF
>once|TRBV6-1|TRBJ1-1
CASMRVEESTEAFF
>.|TRBV10-3|TRBJ2-2
CAISEITDSPGELFF
>.|TRBV7-9|TRBJ2-7
CASSPAGRDEQYF
>.|TRBV7-9|TRBJ2-7
CASSLELGRGYEQYF
>.|TRBV27|TRBJ2-3
CASSHKESQGRAYRLTDTQYF
>.|TRBV5-4|TRBJ2-3
CASSALAGGIGTDTQYF
>.|TRBV5-4|TRBJ2-5
CASSDGVQETQYF
>.|TRBV10-3|TRBJ2-7
CAISEFGGRSHEQYF
>.|TRBV4-1|TRBJ2-7
CASSQEQGRTSYEQYF
>.|TRBV6-6|TRBJ2-2
CASTPGSQNTGELFF
>.|TRBV27|TRBJ1-5
CASSPTGANQPQHF
>.|TRBV5-4|TRBJ2-7
CASSPSPGQGTHEQYF
>.|TRBV28|TRBJ2-1
CASNSLAEGENEQFF
>.|TRBV6-5|TRBJ1-2
CASSLDGANYGYTF
>.|TRBV12-2|TRBJ2-7
CASRLEWTSGESSYEQYF
>.|TRBV5-1|TRBJ2-6
CASSLVTGVGANVLTF
>.|TRBV9|TRBJ2-7
CASSPGVYYEQYF
>.|TRBV2|TRBJ1-5
CASSEGGALGQPQHF
>.|TRBV30|.
CAWSVGTGAYEQYF
>.|TRBV4-1|TRBJ2-7
CASSQEVRDTYEQYF
>.|TRBV28|TRBJ1-1
CASSRNTEAFF
>.|TRBV4-1|TRBJ2-7
CASSQASGRSSYEQYF
>.|TRBV11-2|TRBJ2-1
CASSLDSGEQFF
>.|TRBV5-4|.
CASSAPGTGDNEQYF
>.|TRBV28|.
CASSLPTDSYEQYF
>.|TRBV7-8|TRBJ1-2
CASSIPGTGVSHTF
>.|TRBV7-9|TRBJ2-7
CASSLASGSSYEQYF
>.|TRBV29-1|TRBJ1-2
CSVAGEKGYTF
>.|TRBV7-9|.
CASSLAGFEQYF
>.|TRBV27|TRBJ2-5
CASSLSASAEYKQYF
>.|TRBV7-8|TRBJ2-7
CASKGLAGGRLYEQYF
>.|TRBV28|TRBJ1-5
CAISSLRDRESQPQHF
>.|TRBV4-1|TRBJ1-5
CASSQEPGQLSNQPQHF
>.|TRBV27|TRBJ2-7
CASSLSGWSEQYF
>.|TRBV2|TRBJ1-1
CAIRTDSNTEAFF
>.|TRBV27|TRBJ1-1
CASSFQGSLSEAFF